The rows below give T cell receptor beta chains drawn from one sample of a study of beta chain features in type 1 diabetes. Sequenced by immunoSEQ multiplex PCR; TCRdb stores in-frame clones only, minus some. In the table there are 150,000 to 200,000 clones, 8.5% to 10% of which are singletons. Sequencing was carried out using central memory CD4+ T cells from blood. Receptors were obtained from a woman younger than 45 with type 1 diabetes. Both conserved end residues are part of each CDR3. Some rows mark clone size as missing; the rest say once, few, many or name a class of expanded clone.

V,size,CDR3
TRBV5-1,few,CASSSLGQVTDTQCF
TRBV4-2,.,CASSQDAAGKVQPQHF
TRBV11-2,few,CASSAVEANYGYTF
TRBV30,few,CAWSRGSVGNEQFF
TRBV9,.,CASSVAGVDGQPQHF
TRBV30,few,CASAGQPKQETQYF
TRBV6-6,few,CATSSGRAHEQFF
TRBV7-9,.,CASRWGDSSYEQYF
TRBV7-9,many,CASSTTGTGGEQYF
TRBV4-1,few,CASSQPVRGLAGGDTQYF
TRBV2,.,CASSGLIEQYF
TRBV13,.,CASSSLTGSSYEQYF
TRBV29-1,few,CSVATSGEGTDTQYF
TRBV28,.,CASSLRTSGIKSQYF
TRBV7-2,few,CASSPTRNYGYTF
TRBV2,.,CASSDRGGPGETQYF
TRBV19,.,CASSMKLAGRSYEQYF
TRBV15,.,CATSGGQSPREQFF
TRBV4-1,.,CASSQVLGQGDWGAFF
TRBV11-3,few,CASSSEGHTGNTIYF
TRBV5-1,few,CASKGLLGTDTQYF
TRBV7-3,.,CASSRTANTGELFF
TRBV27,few,CASTLDRGWTEAFF
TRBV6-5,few,CASSSTGVGTYEQYF
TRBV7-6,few,CASSQRDRVHNEQFF
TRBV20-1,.,CSAPFGETQYF
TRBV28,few,CASSLRQGLITDTQYF
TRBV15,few,CATSRESGSSDTQYF
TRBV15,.,CATRLDRRQETQYF
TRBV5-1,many,CASSLDAGVVEAFF
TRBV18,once,CASSGNRVEGANVLTF
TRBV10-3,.,CAIGVGDTEAFF
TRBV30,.,CAWGDRVNYGYTF